This T cell receptor beta chain was obtained from a study of CD8+ T cells in alopecia areata (dated by TCRdb to 2016 to 2019). Background for the entire study: The treated patients, all with moderate-to-severe alopecia areata, were enrolled in an open-label pilot trial of oral tofacitinib given at 5 to 10 mg twice daily. High-throughput TCRbeta sequencing was used to examine T cell clonal expansion in alopecia areata in both the C3H/HeJ mouse model and human patients. immunoSEQ multiplex PCR using 35 Vbeta forward primers and 13 Jbeta reverse primers was used to amplify TCRbeta CDR3 regions. Tofacitinib was given for 6 to 18 months, followed by 6 months of follow-up off drug to assess delayed response and recurrence. Clonality in the scalp was compared among normal scalp (n=4), patchy alopecia areata scalp (n=8), and alopecia totalis/universalis scalp (n=8). RNA came from the PAXgene miRNA kit for fixed scalp, the miRNeasy kit for PBMCs, and the RNeasy kit for mouse skin. In humans, TCRbeta sequencing was performed on scalp tissue and on sorted CD4+ and CD8+ peripheral blood T cells from healthy controls and from patients with patchy or totalis/universalis alopecia areata. Patients on tofacitinib were biopsied at baseline and after 4 and 24 weeks of treatment, and several of the patients also had a later scalp biopsy. Beyond this particular receptor, the publication reports: Compared with normal scalp, lesional scalp had higher clonality and more expanded CD8+ clones, particularly in alopecia totalis/universalis, a pattern that suggests antigenic drive. Unlike mouse skin, which is dominated by gammadelta T cells, normal human skin has resident alphabeta T cells that are also sequenced, and this complicates analysis of the scalp TCR repertoire. Shared TCR sequences between patients were less evident than in mice, which may be partly attributable to HLA diversity in the patient population.

This clone has just a few counts. It has no known antigen specificity. Base-call qualities are not available, and no considerably larger clone is one nucleotide away. The time point label corresponds to: baseline before oral tofacitinib. From alopecia areata patients, peripheral blood was collected along with lesional scalp punch biopsies. PBMCs were isolated by density centrifugation and stained for CD3, CD4 and CD8, and CD4+ and CD8+ T cells were sorted on a FACSAria. The CDR3 numbers 14 residues from cysteine through phenylalanine. Kept here is only the CDR3 DNA, which spans 42 bases and is read in frame from base 1. The CDR1 and CDR2 encoded by the germline V gene (reference sequence) are GTSNPN and SVGIG. At the junction V is shortened by 8 bases and J by 0 bases, with 14 bases in between. The library was generated by the immunoSEQ multiplex PCR assay. To provide template for TCR sequencing, every sample had RNA extracted and reverse transcribed into cDNA. First-strand cDNA was synthesized using SuperScript III with a 2:1 mix of oligo-dT and random hexamers. A synthetic immune receptor repertoire was used to measure amplification bias, and any remaining bias was corrected computationally. The published analysis was carried out like this. After raw reads were preprocessed to remove errors, the CDR3 was defined following IMGT conventions as running from the conserved cysteine to phenylalanine. Clonality was computed by normalizing Shannon entropy by log2 of the number of productive unique TCRs and subtracting the result from 1. Whether each scalp clone was CD4 or CD8 was inferred by checking scalp TCRbeta sequences against the CD4 and CD8 repertoires from sorted blood. TCRdb took over this immuneACCESS table, retaining in-frame rearrangements with V and J assigned. Such tables are incomplete; in checked studies, under half of the missing clones stem from an unresolved V gene, and the remainder is unexplained. The V and J calls and clone size come from that table; D and trimming were worked out from the DNA. The sample contains about 140,000 clones, about 51% of them found a single time. The ten largest clones take up 0.85% to 1% of the sample.

The clonotype was recovered from a human donor with alopecia areata. The sequencing here drew on CD4+ T cells sorted from blood, taken at week 0. Recombination linked TRBV30 to TRBJ1-3; no D gene call is confident. The nucleotide sequence is given as TGTGCCCTACGTCTTTGGTCCTCTGGAAACACCATATATTTT. Its amino acids are CALRLWSSGNTIYF. When the CDR3 is completed using the reference TRBV30 and TRBJ1-3 genes on either side, the full variable domain is SQTIHQWPATLVQPVGSPLSLECTVEGTSNPNLYWYRQAAGRGLQLLFYSVGIGQISSEVPQNLSASRPQDRQFILSSKKLLLSDSGFYLCALRLWSSGNTIYFGEGSWLTVV.